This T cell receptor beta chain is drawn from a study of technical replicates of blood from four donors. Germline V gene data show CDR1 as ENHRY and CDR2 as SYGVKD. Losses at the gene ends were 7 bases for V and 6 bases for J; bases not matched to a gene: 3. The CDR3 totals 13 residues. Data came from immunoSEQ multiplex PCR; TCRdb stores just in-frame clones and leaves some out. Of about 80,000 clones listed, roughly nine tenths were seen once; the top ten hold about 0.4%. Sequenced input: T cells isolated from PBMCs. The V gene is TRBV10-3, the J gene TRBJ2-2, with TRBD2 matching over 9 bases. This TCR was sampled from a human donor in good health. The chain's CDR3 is CAIKGGRAGELFF. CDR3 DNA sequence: TGTGCCATCAAAGGCGGGAGGGCCGGGGAGCTGTTTTTT.